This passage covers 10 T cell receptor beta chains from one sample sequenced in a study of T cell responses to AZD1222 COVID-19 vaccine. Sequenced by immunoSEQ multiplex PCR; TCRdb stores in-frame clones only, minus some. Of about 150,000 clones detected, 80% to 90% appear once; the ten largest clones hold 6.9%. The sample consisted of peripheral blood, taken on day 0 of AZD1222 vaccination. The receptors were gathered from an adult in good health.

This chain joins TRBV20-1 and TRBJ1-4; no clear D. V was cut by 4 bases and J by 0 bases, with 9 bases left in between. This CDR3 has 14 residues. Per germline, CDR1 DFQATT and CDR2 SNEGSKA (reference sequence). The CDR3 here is CSATDRSTNEKLFF. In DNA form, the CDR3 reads TGCAGTGCTACTGACCGATCAACTAATGAAAAACTGTTTTTT.

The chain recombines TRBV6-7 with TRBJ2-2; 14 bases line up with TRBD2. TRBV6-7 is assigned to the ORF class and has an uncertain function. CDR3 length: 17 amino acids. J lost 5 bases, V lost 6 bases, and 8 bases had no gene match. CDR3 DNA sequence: TGTGCCAGCAGGTGGAGGACTAGCGGGGGGCAAACCGGGGAGCTGTTTTTT. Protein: CASRWRTSGGQTGELFF.

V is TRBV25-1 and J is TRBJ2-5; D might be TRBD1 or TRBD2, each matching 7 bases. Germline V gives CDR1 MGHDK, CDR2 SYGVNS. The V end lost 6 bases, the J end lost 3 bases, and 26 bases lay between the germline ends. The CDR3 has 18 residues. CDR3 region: CASSVLPFGGQGEETQYF. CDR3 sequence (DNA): TGTGCCAGCAGCGTTCTCCCCTTCGGGGGGCAGGGGGAAGAGACCCAGTACTTC. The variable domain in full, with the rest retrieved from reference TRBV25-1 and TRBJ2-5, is EADIYQTPRYLVIGTGKKITLECSQTMGHDKMYWYQQDPGMELHLIHYSYGVNSTEKGDLSSESTVSRIRTEHFPLTLESARPSHTSQYLCASSVLPFGGQGEETQYFGPGTRLLVL.

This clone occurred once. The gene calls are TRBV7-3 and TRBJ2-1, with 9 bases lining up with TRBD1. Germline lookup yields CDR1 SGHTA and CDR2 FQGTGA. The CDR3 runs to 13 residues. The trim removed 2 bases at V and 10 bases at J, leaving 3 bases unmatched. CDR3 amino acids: CASSLLGTGEQFF. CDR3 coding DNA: TGTGCCAGCAGCTTACTCGGGACAGGGGAGCAGTTCTTC.

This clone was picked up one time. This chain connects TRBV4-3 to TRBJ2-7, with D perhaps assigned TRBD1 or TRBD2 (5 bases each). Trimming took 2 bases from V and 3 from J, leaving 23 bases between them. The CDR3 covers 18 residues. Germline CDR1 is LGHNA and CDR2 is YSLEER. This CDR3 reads CASSQKIGYGTAFYEQYF. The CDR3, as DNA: TGCGCCAGCAGCCAAAAAATAGGTTACGGGACCGCATTCTACGAGCAGTACTTC.

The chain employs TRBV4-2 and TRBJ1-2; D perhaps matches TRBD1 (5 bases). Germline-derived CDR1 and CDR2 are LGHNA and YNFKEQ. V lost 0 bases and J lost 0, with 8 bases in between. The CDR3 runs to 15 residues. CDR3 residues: CASSQDQDTNYGYTF. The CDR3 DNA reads TGTGCCAGCAGCCAAGATCAGGACACTAACTATGGCTACACCTTC.

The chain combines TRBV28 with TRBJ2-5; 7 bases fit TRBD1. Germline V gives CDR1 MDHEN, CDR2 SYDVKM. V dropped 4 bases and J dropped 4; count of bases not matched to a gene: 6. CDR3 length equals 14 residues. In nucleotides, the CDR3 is TGTGCCAGCAGTTCCCGACAGGGTAGAGAGACCCAGTACTTC. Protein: CASSSRQGRETQYF.

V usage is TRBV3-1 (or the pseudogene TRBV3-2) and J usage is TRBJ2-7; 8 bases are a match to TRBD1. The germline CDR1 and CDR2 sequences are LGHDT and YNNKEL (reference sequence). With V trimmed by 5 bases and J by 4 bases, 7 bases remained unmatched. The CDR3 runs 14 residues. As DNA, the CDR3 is TGTGCCAGCAGCTTTGGGGACAGGTCATACGAGCAGTACGTC. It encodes CASSFGDRSYEQYV.

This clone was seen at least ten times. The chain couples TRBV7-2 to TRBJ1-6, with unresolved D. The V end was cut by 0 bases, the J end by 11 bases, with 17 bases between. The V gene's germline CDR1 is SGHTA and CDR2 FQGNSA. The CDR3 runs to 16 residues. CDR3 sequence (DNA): TGTGCCAGCAGCTTAGCCCTCAAACGGACCGAGGCACCCCTCCACTTT. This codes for CASSLALKRTEAPLHF.

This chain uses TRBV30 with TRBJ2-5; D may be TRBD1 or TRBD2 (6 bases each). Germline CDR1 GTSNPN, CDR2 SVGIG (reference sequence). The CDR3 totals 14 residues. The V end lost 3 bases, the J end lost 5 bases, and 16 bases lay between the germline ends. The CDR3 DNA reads TGTGCCTGGAGAATTTCGGGGGCTGGGGAGACCCAGTACTTC. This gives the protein CAWRISGAGETQYF.